The 23 T cell receptor beta chains below all came from one sample that was sequenced in a study of blood T cell repertoires in COVID-19. TCRdb's table, derived via immunoSEQ multiplex PCR, lists solely in-frame clones and lacks some. The sample lists tens of thousands of clones, 85% to 90% occurring once. Material for sequencing was peripheral blood. All receptors come from a woman aged 80 or over in a cohort sampled during active or convalescent COVID-19.

The chain joins TRBV2 to TRBJ1-6; D not resolved. The V gene's germline CDR1 is SNHLY and CDR2 FYNNEI. Deletions cut 1 base from V and 6 bases from J, with 4 bases between. CDR3 size: 13 residues. Here the CDR3 reads CASSEGLNSPLHF. DNA of the CDR3: TGTGCCAGCAGTGAAGGACTTAATTCACCCCTCCACTTT.

The rearrangement uses TRBV29-1 and TRBJ2-1; TRBD2 aligns across 9 bases. CDR1 is SQVTM and CDR2 is ANQGSEA in the germline V gene. V shed 8 bases, J shed 9 bases, and the junction held 17 bases outside the gene matches. CDR3 length: 15 residues. The CDR3 region has the DNA TGCAGCTCATTGGGTGGTAGCGGGAGATTCGGTGAGCAGTTCTTC. Translation: CSSLGGSGRFGEQFF.

V is TRBV2 and J is TRBJ1-6, with TRBD1 as a possible D gene (6 bases). The CDR3 is 12 amino acids. Per germline, CDR1 SNHLY and CDR2 FYNNEI. V lost 5 bases and J lost 10, with 9 bases in between. This CDR3 reads CASSLGGSPLHF. In DNA form, the CDR3 reads TGTGCCAGCAGTTTAGGGGGATCACCCCTCCACTTT.

The rearrangement joins TRBV30 to TRBJ1-2, with D perhaps matching TRBD1 (5 bases). The CDR3 runs to 12 residues. The germline CDR1 and CDR2 sequences are GTSNPN and SVGIG (reference sequence). The V gene lost 0 bases and the J gene lost 7 bases, with 9 bases spanning the gap. In DNA, the CDR3 is TGTGCCTGGAGTGTCAGGGATAGTGGCTACACCTTC. Amino acid sequence: CAWSVRDSGYTF.

The chain is built from TRBV7-3 and TRBJ1-3; a possible D gene is TRBD1 (6 bases). This CDR3 contains 14 residues. V was trimmed by 5 bases and J by 9 bases, leaving 17 bases between them. The V gene's germline CDR1 is SGHTA and CDR2 FQGTGA. The CDR3 spells CASSPGTADSTIYF. The DNA of the CDR3 is TGTGCCAGCAGCCCAGGGACGGCGGACAGCACCATATATTTT.

The gene calls are TRBV5-6 and TRBJ2-2; D may be TRBD2 (6 bases). The germline gives CDR1 SGHDT, CDR2 YYEEEE. V was shortened by 6 bases and J by 5 bases, with 14 bases between the two germline ends. The CDR3 has 14 amino acids. This CDR3 reads CASTTTRRTGELFF. For the CDR3, the DNA is TGTGCCAGCACCACGACTAGAAGGACCGGGGAGCTGTTTTTT.

This rearrangement joins TRBV6-6 to TRBJ1-1; D gene ambiguous. V was clipped by 7 bases and J by 1 base, with 10 bases between them. The germline CDR1 and CDR2 sequences are MNHNY and SVGAGI (reference sequence). The CDR3 has 13 amino acids. CDR3 region: CASTPQKNTEAFF. Here the CDR3 DNA reads TGTGCCAGCACCCCGCAGAAGAACACTGAAGCTTTCTTT.

A few counts support this clone. This rearrangement joins TRBV5-1 to TRBJ2-5; 8 nucleotides line up with TRBD1. In germline, CDR1 is SGHRS, CDR2 YFSETQ. This CDR3 contains 19 residues. Trimming removed 3 bases from V and 1 base from J; junction bases left unmatched: 17. The CDR3 coding sequence is TGCGCCAGCAGCTGGACTCGGGGACAGGTCGGGGGCCTCCAAGAGACCCAGTACTTC. Amino acid sequence: CASSWTRGQVGGLQETQYF.

The V gene is TRBV5-1, the J gene TRBJ2-5, with D unclear. The V gene's germline CDR1 is SGHRS and CDR2 YFSETQ. The CDR3 extends over 13 amino acids. The V end was cut by 3 bases, the J end by 1 base, with 7 bases between. The CDR3 nucleotides read TGCGCCAGCAGCTCGGAGAGCCAAGAGACCCAGTACTTC. It encodes CASSSESQETQYF.

This chain connects TRBV28 to TRBJ1-5; 8 bases align to TRBD1. In germline, CDR1 is MDHEN, CDR2 SYDVKM. V lost 3 bases and J lost 2; bases outside the gene matches: 3. The CDR3 has 15 residues. The CDR3 DNA follows: TGTGCCAGCAGTTTCAGGGGGCCGGGCAATCAGCCCCAGCATTTT. The encoded protein is CASSFRGPGNQPQHF.

The rearrangement joins TRBV12-3 or TRBV12-4 to TRBJ1-2, with D maybe TRBD1 (5 bases). V lost 6 bases to trimming and J lost 4 bases, with 12 bases between them. The CDR3 runs 13 residues. CDR3: CASSLDSLYGYTF. Written as DNA, the CDR3 is TGTGCCAGCAGCCTCGACAGCCTCTATGGCTACACCTTC.

The chain carries TRBV5-6 and TRBJ1-2; D remains unclear. The CDR3 runs to 15 residues. Looked up from germline, CDR1 is SGHDT and CDR2 is YYEEEE. The V gene lost 2 bases and the J gene lost 1 base, with 12 bases spanning the gap. The DNA for the CDR3 is TGTGCCAGCAGCTTAGGGAGAGCCTATAACTATGGCTACACCTTC. Translated, it gives CASSLGRAYNYGYTF.

The chain couples TRBV27 to TRBJ1-2; 8 bases fit TRBD1. V lost 5 bases, J lost 5 bases, and 7 bases stayed unmatched. This CDR3 comprises 14 residues. Germline V CDR1 and CDR2: MNHEY, SMNVEV (reference sequence). CDR3: CASSRNRGEYGYTF. The CDR3 nucleotides read TGTGCCAGCAGTCGAAACAGGGGGGAATATGGCTACACCTTC.

The table lists this clone with a count of one. The rearrangement uses TRBV6-5 and TRBJ1-4, with D unclear. This CDR3 is built from 14 residues. CDR1 MNHEY and CDR2 SVGAGI come from the germline V gene. V was shortened by 6 bases and J by 6 bases, with 14 bases between the two germline ends. DNA for the CDR3: TGTGCCAGCAGCCGAGACTGGAGGGATGAAAAACTGTTTTTT. This translates into CASSRDWRDEKLFF.

This clone was seen only once. The V and J genes are TRBV10-2 and TRBJ1-2; D gene uncertain. Germline-derived CDR1 and CDR2 are WSHSY and SAAADI. V dropped 3 bases and J dropped 8 bases, with 13 bases sitting between them. CDR3 length: 13 amino acids. The CDR3 reads CASSEARASGYTF. CDR3 DNA: TGCGCCAGCAGTGAAGCGCGGGCCTCCGGCTACACCTTC.

The chain is built from TRBV10-3 and TRBJ1-2, with 8 bases fitting TRBD1. The length of the CDR3 is 13 residues. The V gene end was trimmed by 2 bases and the J gene end by 5 bases; junction bases not matched to a gene: 1. The germline gives CDR1 ENHRY, CDR2 SYGVKD. DNA for the CDR3: TGTGCCATCAGTGAGGGACAGGGTTATGGCTACACCTTC. This encodes CAISEGQGYGYTF.

The rearrangement uses TRBV3-1 (or the pseudogene TRBV3-2) and TRBJ2-5, with 7 bases identical to TRBD2. This CDR3 contains 13 residues. The trim removed 4 bases at V and 7 bases at J, leaving 6 bases unmatched. CDR1 is LGHDT, CDR2 YNNKEL, per germline (reference sequence). The CDR3 region is CASSPAWGGTQYF. Here the CDR3 DNA reads TGTGCCAGCAGCCCTGCCTGGGGGGGGACCCAGTACTTC.

The V and J genes are TRBV7-8 and TRBJ2-1; weak D call: TRBD2 (6 bases). Germline V gene data show CDR1 as SGHVS and CDR2 as FQNEAQ. Trimming took 3 bases from V and 0 from J, leaving 12 bases between them. The CDR3 has 16 residues. This chain's CDR3 is CASSLGGANSYNEQFF. The CDR3 DNA reads TGTGCCAGCAGCTTGGGCGGGGCAAACTCCTACAATGAGCAGTTCTTC.

At least ten counts were recorded for this clone. The rearrangement uses TRBV27 and TRBJ1-5; D gene unclear. In germline, CDR1 is MNHEY, CDR2 SMNVEV (reference sequence). Deletions cut 0 bases from V and 7 bases from J, with 16 bases between. The CDR3 length is 16 residues. The CDR3 DNA sequence: TGTGCCAGCAGTTTATCCCCGGCGGGAGCCCCACAGCCCCAGCATTTT. Translation: CASSLSPAGAPQPQHF.

J is TRBJ2-5 and V is TRBV7-3, with 9 positions matching TRBD2. Germline V gene sequence: CDR1 SGHTA, CDR2 FQGTGA. This CDR3 contains 14 residues. V was pared by 5 bases and J by 4 bases, with 5 bases of the junction left unmatched. The CDR3 sequence: CASSRGGVGETQYF. CDR3 coding DNA: TGTGCCAGCAGCCGCGGGGGGGTCGGAGAGACCCAGTACTTC.

The chain combines TRBV14 with TRBJ2-7; a possible D gene is TRBD2 (6 bases). The CDR3 runs 15 residues. Trimming removed 11 bases at V and 0 bases at J, with 20 bases between. Germline V gene lookup returns CDR1 SGHDN and CDR2 FVKESK. The CDR3 nucleotides are TGTGCCCTGGCGGTGGAGGGAGTGGGCTCCTACGAGCAGTACGTC. Amino acids: CALAVEGVGSYEQYV.

A single count supports this clone. The rearrangement links TRBV19 to TRBJ2-5, with 7 bases aligning to TRBD1. The CDR3 contains 15 residues. Germline CDR1 and CDR2: LNHDA and SQIVND (reference sequence). After removal of 4 bases from V and 2 bases from J, the junction contained 7 bases not matched to a gene. CDR3 nucleotide sequence: TGTGCCAGTAGTAACCGACAGGGATGGCAAGAGACCCAGTACTTC. Protein product: CASSNRQGWQETQYF.

The rearrangement links TRBV19 to TRBJ2-1; 8 positions agree with TRBD1. Germline values: CDR1 LNHDA, CDR2 SQIVND (reference sequence). The CDR3 consists of 18 residues. The trim removed 3 bases at V and 0 bases at J, leaving 10 bases unmatched. The CDR3 spells CASSIRQGAESSYNEQFF. In DNA form, the CDR3 reads TGTGCCAGTAGTATCCGGCAGGGGGCGGAAAGCTCCTACAATGAGCAGTTCTTC.